This T cell receptor beta chain was captured by sequencing in a study of T cells after posttransplantation cyclophosphamide. Overall study findings and caveats: TRB overlap between skin or GI tissue T cells and blood was limited.

This CDR3 contains 15 residues. Data came from immunoSEQ multiplex PCR; TCRdb stores just in-frame clones and leaves some out. The data contain about 10,000 clones, 95% to 99% of them singletons. A note on this clone: The antigen is not known.

The chain couples TRBV21-1 to TRBJ2-1; TRBD1, the D gene given by the table, was not confirmed from the DNA. TRBV21-1 is listed as a pseudogene. The clonotype originates from a man aged 50 to 59 in good health, CMV-negative, and a related stem cell transplant donor. The sequencing input was naive CD8+ T cells sorted from PBMCs. The CDR3 nucleotides read TGTGCCAGCAGCAAACTTTGGACAGGGTACAATGAGCAGTTCTTC. Translation gives CASSKLWTGYNEQFF.